This T cell receptor (beta chain) was captured by sequencing in a study of beta chain features in type 1 diabetes. The study, taken as a whole, reports: More deletions and fewer insertions at VDJ junctions were found in patients with type 1 diabetes. TCRB CDR3s were moderately but significantly shorter in Type 1 diabetes patients in all four CD4+ subsets.

Expressed TCRB transcripts were sequenced, since all the RNA that had been isolated was reverse transcribed. Naive, central memory and regulatory T cell samples yielded about 3.57 million reads on average. Sequencing used immunoSEQ multiplex PCR; TCRdb keeps in-frame clones, though not all of them. Among under 400,000 clones, 15% to 20% were seen once, and the ten largest hold about 0.045%. This clone was seen a handful of times. Its specificity is not known. Germline CDR1 reads SGHRS; CDR2 reads YFSETQ. This CDR3 comprises 14 residues. V was shortened by 4 bases and J by 1 base, with 11 bases between the two germline ends.

Sequencing input: naive CD4+ T cells from blood. V gene TRBV5-1 combines with J gene TRBJ1-1; tentatively, D is TRBD1 (6 bases). The clonotype was recovered from a woman between 18 and 29 years old in good health. The DNA for the CDR3 is TGCGCCAGCAGCCAGGACAGCCAGAACACTGAAGCTTTCTTT. Its translation: CASSQDSQNTEAFF.